There are many counts of the clone carrying this T cell receptor beta chain. Its antigen remains unidentified. Over 18 months of follow-up, stable hyperthyroidism required that no ophthalmopathy appear. Diagnosis relied on clinical symptoms, serum thyroxine, TRAb, thyroid ultrasound and orbital computed tomography. CDR1 is MNHEY and CDR2 is SVGEGT in the germline V gene. Trimming left V 6 bases short and J 6 bases short, with 8 bases between. This CDR3 is built from 11 residues. Using RNA transcripts, the TCR beta CDR3 regions were amplified. Second-round multiplex PCR followed a first-round RT-PCR using HTBI primers. TCRdb called the multiplex PCR reads again in MiXCR, with one record for every CDR3 protein. The table has 500,000 to 700,000 distinct CDR3 sequences, 22% seen once. The data were obtained in a study of Graves' ophthalmopathy and Graves' hyperthyroidism. Study outcomes and limitations: Ophthalmopathy versus stable hyperthyroidism: 13-signature model gave around 90% sensitivity, 75% to 82% specificity. Most clonotypes expanded in thyroid above 0.001 frequency were present in blood too.

The sample was peripheral blood. The receptor's source is a woman aged 18-29 years with stable Graves' hyperthyroidism. Some clones in this sample may be carry-over from other donors' samples. The genes are TRBV6-2 or TRBV6-3 and TRBJ1-1; D ambiguous. This chain's CDR3 is CASSSVAEAFF. The CDR3 DNA reads TGTGCCAGCAGCTCCGTCGCTGAAGCTTTCTTT.